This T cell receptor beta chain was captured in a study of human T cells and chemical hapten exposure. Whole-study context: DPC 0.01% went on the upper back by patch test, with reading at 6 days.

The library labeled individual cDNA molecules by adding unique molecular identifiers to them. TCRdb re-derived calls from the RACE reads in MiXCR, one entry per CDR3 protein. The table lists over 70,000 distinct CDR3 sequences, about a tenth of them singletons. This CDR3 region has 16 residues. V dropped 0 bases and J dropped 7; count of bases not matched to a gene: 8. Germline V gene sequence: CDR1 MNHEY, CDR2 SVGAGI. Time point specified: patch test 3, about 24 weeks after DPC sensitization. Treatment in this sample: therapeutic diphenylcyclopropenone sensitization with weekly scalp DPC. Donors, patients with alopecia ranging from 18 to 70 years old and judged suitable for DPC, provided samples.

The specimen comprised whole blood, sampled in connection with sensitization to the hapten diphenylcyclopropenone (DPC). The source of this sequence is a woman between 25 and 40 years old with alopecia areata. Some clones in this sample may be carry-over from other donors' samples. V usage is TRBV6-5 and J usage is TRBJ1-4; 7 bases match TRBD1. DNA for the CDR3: TGTGCCAGCAGTTACTCCCTGACAGGGTTCGGTGAAAAACTGTTTTTT. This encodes CASSYSLTGFGEKLFF.